Listed below are T cell receptor beta chains from one sample, sequenced in a study of beta chain features in type 1 diabetes. Some clones are missing from TCRdb's copy, which holds only in-frame ones; the method was immunoSEQ multiplex PCR. The sample lists 300,000 to 450,000 clones; around 13% were seen once. The specimen was naive CD4+ T cells from blood. Receptors originate from a man between 18 and 35 years old in good health. Each CDR3 is given with its conserved first and last residue. A D gene is named only where the DNA matches it firmly. Not all rows give a size; the values are once, few, many and, for expanded clones, a class.

D gene: TRBD2; V gene: TRBV10-3; CDR3 length: 15; J gene: TRBJ2-7; clone size: few; CDR3 protein: CAISTGTSASYEQYF; CDR3 DNA: TGTGCCATCAGTACCGGGACTAGCGCTAGCTACGAGCAGTACTTC
D gene: NA; V gene: TRBV30; CDR3 length: 13; J gene: TRBJ1-6; clone size: few; CDR3 protein: CAWSRQQNSPLHF; CDR3 DNA: TGTGCCTGGAGTAGACAGCAGAATTCACCCCTCCACTTT
D gene: NA; V gene: TRBV7-8; CDR3 length: 14; J gene: TRBJ2-7; clone size: NA; CDR3 protein: CASSPRDGIYEQYF; CDR3 DNA: TGTGCCAGCAGCCCGCGGGACGGGATCTACGAGCAGTACTTC
D gene: NA; V gene: TRBV18; CDR3 length: 13; J gene: TRBJ2-7; clone size: NA; CDR3 protein: CASSMPDTYEQYF; CDR3 DNA: TGTGCCAGCTCCATGCCCGACACCTACGAGCAGTACTTC
D gene: NA; V gene: TRBV30; CDR3 length: 14; J gene: TRBJ2-7; clone size: few; CDR3 protein: CAWSVWGHQYEQYF; CDR3 DNA: TGTGCCTGGAGTGTATGGGGACACCAATACGAGCAGTACTTC
D gene: TRBD1; V gene: TRBV28; CDR3 length: 15; J gene: TRBJ2-6; clone size: few; CDR3 protein: CASSLDRAGANVLTF; CDR3 DNA: TGTGCCAGCAGTCTCGACAGGGCTGGGGCCAACGTCCTGACTTTC
D gene: NA; V gene: TRBV19; CDR3 length: 14; J gene: TRBJ1-2; clone size: few; CDR3 protein: CATRAGSDGYGYTF; CDR3 DNA: TGTGCCACTAGAGCGGGGTCTGATGGCTATGGCTACACCTTC
D gene: TRBD1; V gene: TRBV5-6; CDR3 length: 17; J gene: TRBJ2-5; clone size: few; CDR3 protein: CASSLPGTGMYEETQYF; CDR3 DNA: TGTGCCAGCAGCTTACCCGGGACAGGGATGTATGAGGAGACCCAGTACTTC
D gene: NA; V gene: TRBV6-5; CDR3 length: 12; J gene: TRBJ1-2; clone size: few; CDR3 protein: CATLRQRGGYTF; CDR3 DNA: TGTGCCACCCTTCGACAGAGAGGTGGCTACACCTTC
D gene: TRBD2; V gene: TRBV6-5; CDR3 length: 16; J gene: TRBJ2-1; clone size: NA; CDR3 protein: CASSYVAGSSYNEQFF; CDR3 DNA: TGTGCCAGCAGTTACGTAGCGGGGAGCTCCTACAATGAGCAGTTCTTC
D gene: TRBD1; V gene: TRBV5-1; CDR3 length: 15; J gene: TRBJ1-1; clone size: NA; CDR3 protein: CASSLSGQGHTEAFF; CDR3 DNA: TGCGCCAGCAGCCTGAGTGGACAGGGACACACTGAAGCTTTCTTT
D gene: TRBD1; V gene: TRBV9; CDR3 length: 15; J gene: TRBJ1-1; clone size: few; CDR3 protein: CASSLLGDRAAEAFF; CDR3 DNA: TGTGCCAGCAGCCTCCTCGGGGACAGGGCTGCTGAAGCTTTCTTT
D gene: TRBD1; V gene: TRBV7-2; CDR3 length: 15; J gene: TRBJ2-3; clone size: few; CDR3 protein: CASRPRQGSTDTQYF; CDR3 DNA: TGTGCCAGCAGACCTCGACAGGGGAGCACAGATACGCAGTATTTT
D gene: TRBD2; V gene: TRBV29-1; CDR3 length: 11; J gene: TRBJ2-2; clone size: NA; CDR3 protein: CSGGGAGELFF; CDR3 DNA: TGCAGCGGGGGGGGTGCCGGGGAGCTGTTTTTT
D gene: NA; V gene: TRBV28; CDR3 length: 12; J gene: TRBJ1-2; clone size: few; CDR3 protein: CASRNPGNGYTF; CDR3 DNA: TGTGCCAGCAGAAATCCAGGAAATGGCTACACCTTC
D gene: TRBD1; V gene: TRBV2; CDR3 length: 13; J gene: TRBJ2-7; clone size: NA; CDR3 protein: CASSVTGTGQKYF; CDR3 DNA: TGTGCCAGCAGTGTCACCGGGACAGGCCAAAAGTACTTC
D gene: TRBD2; V gene: TRBV2; CDR3 length: 14; J gene: TRBJ2-1; clone size: NA; CDR3 protein: CASRTTILANEQFF; CDR3 DNA: TGTGCCAGCAGAACCACAATACTAGCGAATGAGCAGTTCTTC
D gene: NA; V gene: TRBV5-1; CDR3 length: 15; J gene: TRBJ2-2; clone size: NA; CDR3 protein: CASSLAVGLSGELFF; CDR3 DNA: TGCGCCAGCAGCTTGGCAGTCGGACTCTCCGGGGAGCTGTTTTTT
D gene: TRBD1; V gene: TRBV7-2; CDR3 length: 17; J gene: TRBJ1-2; clone size: few; CDR3 protein: CASSLASAGGAGYGYTF; CDR3 DNA: TGTGCCAGCAGCTTAGCGAGCGCAGGGGGCGCAGGCTATGGCTACACCTTC
D gene: TRBD1; V gene: TRBV5-1; CDR3 length: 13; J gene: TRBJ2-7; clone size: few; CDR3 protein: CASSPGGRDEQYF; CDR3 DNA: TGCGCCAGCAGCCCAGGGGGCCGGGACGAGCAGTACTTC
D gene: NA; V gene: TRBV18; CDR3 length: 15; J gene: TRBJ1-1; clone size: few; CDR3 protein: CASSPPNNGQYGAFF; CDR3 DNA: TGTGCCAGCTCCCCTCCAAACAATGGACAGTACGGAGCTTTCTTT
D gene: TRBD1; V gene: TRBV28; CDR3 length: 14; J gene: TRBJ1-2; clone size: NA; CDR3 protein: CASTVLGQNYGYTF; CDR3 DNA: TGTGCCAGCACGGTTTTGGGACAGAACTATGGCTACACCTTC
D gene: TRBD1; V gene: TRBV30; CDR3 length: 15; J gene: TRBJ2-3; clone size: NA; CDR3 protein: CAWSGDRGPGDTQYF; CDR3 DNA: TGTGCCTGGAGCGGGGACAGGGGGCCCGGAGATACGCAGTATTTT